Reported below is one T cell receptor beta chain. This entry comes from a study of blood T cell repertoires in COVID-19. Study overall: Researchers got acute and convalescent COVID-19 samples from the United States, Italy and Spain. Nucleic acid was either cDNA or gDNA, and it came from T cells, B-cell-depleted T cells, or PBMCs.

Per the original data handling: Reference gene primers were amplified, and this amplification served to estimate nucleated cell counts. Using immunoSEQ multiplex PCR, the repertoire was profiled, and TCRdb retains in-frame clones only, with some absent. The V and J calls and clone size are taken from that table; D and trimming were inferred from the DNA. Seen here are around 300,000 clones, approximately 86% observed once, and the top ten hold 2.1%. This TCR came from a woman in her thirties who had recovered from COVID-19. What was sequenced was peripheral blood.

Written as DNA, the CDR3 is TGTGCCAGCAGTTTACCCGCGGGAGGGGTTTCGTATACGCAGTATTTT. Translation: CASSLPAGGVSYTQYF. The chain couples TRBV28 to TRBJ2-3, with 9 bases that match TRBD2. There are 16 residues in the CDR3. Per the germline V gene, CDR1 is MDHEN and CDR2 is SYDVKM. V dropped 2 bases and J dropped 7; count of bases not matched to a gene: 10.